These T cell receptor beta chains were read from a single sample in a study of T-cell reconstitution after alpha-beta-depleted transplantation in children. Using its own MiXCR run on the PCR reads, TCRdb lists one record per CDR3 protein. Of roughly 200,000 distinct CDR3 sequences in the sample, approximately 14% were seen once. The sample was PBMCs from the stem cell graft donor, taken from the stem cell graft. All receptors come from a human donor who donated a stem cell graft to a child with acute lymphoblastic leukemia. Each CDR3 is given with its conserved first and last residue. A D gene is named only where the DNA matches it firmly. Not every row has a clone size; where given, it reads once, few, many or a size class.

clone_size d_call j_call v_call cdr3_nt cdr3_aa
many - TRBJ2-5 TRBV5-1 TGCGCCAGCAGCTTGGGGGCGGCTGAGACCCAGTACTTC CASSLGAAETQYF
many TRBD2 TRBJ2-1 TRBV6-1 TGTGCCAGCAGCCTAGCGGGAGCAAACAATGAGCAGTTCTTC CASSLAGANNEQFF
few TRBD1 TRBJ1-1 TRBV25-1 TGTGCCAGCAGAAGACAGGGGGGGTATACTGAAGCTTTCTTT CASRRQGGYTEAFF
many - TRBJ2-1 TRBV20-1 TGCAGTACAGCGGGCCGTTCCTACAATGAGCAGTTCTTC CSTAGRSYNEQFF
- TRBD2 TRBJ2-1 TRBV20-1 TGCAGTGCTACCCCGGGTGCGGGAGACTACAATGAGCAGTTCTTC CSATPGAGDYNEQFF
many TRBD1 TRBJ1-2 TRBV6-5 TGTGCCAGCAGTTTTACAGGGGGCGTCGGCTACACCTTC CASSFTGGVGYTF
many - TRBJ2-4 TRBV20-1 TGCAGTGCTTTGGGACCTTCGCGAAACATTCAGTACTTC CSALGPSRNIQYF
many TRBD2 TRBJ2-3 TRBV20-1 TGCAGTGCTCCCGGACTAGTAGCCACAGATACGCAGTATTTT CSAPGLVATDTQYF
- - TRBJ2-7 TRBV7-2 TGTGCCAGCAGCCTCCGTGGCGGGTCTGGGTACGAGCAGTACTTC CASSLRGGSGYEQYF
- - TRBJ1-5 TRBV28 TGTGCCAGCAGTTTATTCCGGGGCCAGCCCCAGCATTTT CASSLFRGQPQHF
many - TRBJ1-5 TRBV11-2 TGTGCCAGCAGCGATGGGTGGGATCAGCCCCAGCATTTT CASSDGWDQPQHF
- - TRBJ2-5 TRBV5-1 TGCGCCAGCAGCCTAGCCTGGGGGACCGAGGAGACCCAGTACTTC CASSLAWGTEETQYF
many - TRBJ1-2 TRBV27 TGTGCCAGCAGGGAGTTGACTAACTATGGCTACACCTTC CASRELTNYGYTF
- TRBD2 TRBJ2-2 TRBV27 TGTGCCAGCAGCCACACTAGCGGGAGGGCCTTGGGAGTCGGGGAGCTGTTTTTT CASSHTSGRALGVGELFF
many - TRBJ2-7 TRBV21-1 TGTGCCAGCAGCAAAGATAGTCAGCCGGCCGAGCAGTACTTC CASSKDSQPAEQYF
many TRBD1 TRBJ1-1 TRBV12-3/TRBV12-4 TGTGCCAGCAGTCCCTGGACAGGGGGCTTGACTGAAGCTTTCTTT CASSPWTGGLTEAFF
many - TRBJ2-7 TRBV5-1 TGCGCCAGCAGCTACGACTCATCCTACGAGCAGTACTTC CASSYDSSYEQYF
many - TRBJ2-2 TRBV11-3 TGTGCCAGCAGCTTACGCGGGAACACCGGGGAGCTGTTTTTT CASSLRGNTGELFF
- - TRBJ1-1 TRBV15 TGTGCCACCAGCAGAGATATCGGCAGGCTTGAAGCTTTCTTT CATSRDIGRLEAFF
- TRBD2 TRBJ2-5 TRBV5-1 TGCGCCAGCAGGTTGGCCGCGGGAGGGCCGGCGGAGACCCAGTACTTC CASRLAAGGPAETQYF
many TRBD2 TRBJ2-1 TRBV29-1 TGCAGCGTCCAATGGAGGACTAGCGGGAAGGGTGTATCCTACAATGAGCAGTTCTTC CSVQWRTSGKGVSYNEQFF
many TRBD1 TRBJ1-2 TRBV7-9 TGTGCCAGCAGCTCCAACACAGGGGAGTGGGCATATGGCTACACCTTC CASSSNTGEWAYGYTF
few - TRBJ2-3 TRBV7-2 TGTGCCAGCAGCCCCGCAGATACGCAGTATTTT CASSPADTQYF
many - TRBJ2-1 TRBV10-1 TGCGCCAGCAGTGAAAACAGAGGGGCCCCGCAGTTCTTC CASSENRGAPQFF
- TRBD1 TRBJ2-6 TRBV5-1 TGCGCCAGCAGCGGACAGGTTCACTCTGGGGCCAACGTCCTGACTTTC CASSGQVHSGANVLTF
- TRBD2 TRBJ2-1 TRBV12-3/TRBV12-4 TGTGCCAGCAGTTTGAACCCTTCTAGCGGTAATGAGCAGTTCTTC CASSLNPSSGNEQFF
- - TRBJ2-7 TRBV12-3/TRBV12-4 TGTGCCAGCAGTTTAGCTCAACTTCGAGGCAACTACGAGCAGTACTTC CASSLAQLRGNYEQYF
many TRBD2 TRBJ2-7 TRBV4-1 TGCGCCAGCAGCCAAGGAAGCATAGGACTAGCGTCGGGTGAGCAGTACTTC CASSQGSIGLASGEQYF
many TRBD2 TRBJ2-7 TRBV12-3/TRBV12-4 TGTGCCAGCAGTTCTCATAGCGGGAGGGCCGGGTACGAGCAGTACTTC CASSSHSGRAGYEQYF
few TRBD2 TRBJ2-5 TRBV6-4 TGTGCCAGCAGTGCTACTAGCGGGAGGGCCGTAGAGACCCAGTACTTC CASSATSGRAVETQYF
- - TRBJ1-1 TRBV28 TGTGCCAGCAGCCCGTTTTTGGGTGGGGAGGGCACTGAAGCTTTCTTT CASSPFLGGEGTEAFF
- TRBD1 TRBJ1-2 TRBV11-2 TGTGCCAGCAGACCGGGGACAGGGCAACTCTATGGCTACACCTTC CASRPGTGQLYGYTF
many - TRBJ1-2 TRBV12-3/TRBV12-4 TGTGCCAGCAGTCCGCTTTACGGGACTGAGGATGGCTACACCTTC CASSPLYGTEDGYTF
- - TRBJ1-1 TRBV12-3/TRBV12-4 TGTGCCAGCCTAGCGGCGGGGCTATTCCGGGACAAGAACACTGAAGCTTTCTTT CASLAAGLFRDKNTEAFF
many TRBD1 TRBJ1-4 TRBV10-3 TGTGCCATCAGTGAAATGACAGGGTTTGCCCCAAAACTGTTTTTT CAISEMTGFAPKLFF
many TRBD1 TRBJ1-3 TRBV5-1 TGCGCCAGCAGTCCGGACAGGGCTGGAAACACCATATATTTT CASSPDRAGNTIYF
many - TRBJ2-7 TRBV6-5 TGTGCCAGCAGTTACGGTGAGAAGGGGGGAGAGCAGTACTTC CASSYGEKGGEQYF
few - TRBJ2-3 TRBV12-3/TRBV12-4 TGTGCCAGCATGCTGACAGGGAGGACTCGCGGTGATACGCAGTATTTT CASMLTGRTRGDTQYF
- TRBD1 TRBJ2-7 TRBV6-1 TGTGCCAGCAGGACAGGGGGAGGCTACGAGCAGTACTTC CASRTGGGYEQYF
many TRBD2 TRBJ2-3 TRBV5-5 TGTGCCAGCAGCCGACTAGCGGCTAGCACAGATACGCAGTATTTT CASSRLAASTDTQYF
many - TRBJ1-2 TRBV12-3/TRBV12-4 TGTGCCAGCAGTTTTCACCGGGACTATGGCTACACCTTC CASSFHRDYGYTF
many TRBD2 TRBJ2-2 TRBV5-1 TGCGCCACCGCGGGACTATCGAACACCGGGGAGCTGTTTTTT CATAGLSNTGELFF